The 18 T cell receptor beta chains reported below all come from one sample, sequenced in a study of T cells after posttransplantation cyclophosphamide. Sequencing used immunoSEQ multiplex PCR; TCRdb keeps in-frame clones, though not all of them. The sample lists 20,000 to 25,000 clones, none appearing once, the ten largest making up 6% to 7%. The sequencing input was PBMCs. Receptor source: an older woman in good health, CMV-negative, and a related stem cell transplant donor.

This clone was counted ten times or more. The V gene is TRBV4-1, the J gene TRBJ2-3; TRBD2 matches at 11 bases. The CDR3 length is 17 residues. Germline V gene sequence: CDR1 MGHRA, CDR2 YSYEKL. With V trimmed by 4 bases and J by 5 bases, 11 bases remained unmatched. The CDR3 DNA reads as TGCGCCAGCAGCCCAACGGGTAGCGGGAGGGCCATAGATACGCAGTATTTT. Its translation: CASSPTGSGRAIDTQYF.

This clone was counted many times. V and J are TRBV6-5 and TRBJ2-2; a possible D gene is TRBD2 (6 bases). This CDR3 has 15 amino acids. The germline V gene encodes CDR1 MNHEY and CDR2 SVGAGI. V lost 11 bases to trimming and J lost 4 bases, with 20 bases between them. In nucleotides, the CDR3 is TGTGCCGCTCAAGGGCGGGGAGCGAGCACCGGGGAGCTGTTTTTT. This encodes CAAQGRGASTGELFF.

This clone has at least ten counts. The rearrangement links TRBV9 to TRBJ2-5; D perhaps matches TRBD1 (6 bases). Trimming stripped 4 bases from V and 1 base from J, with 14 bases between. The CDR3 loop spans 15 amino acids. Germline assignment: CDR1 SGDLS and CDR2 YYNGEE. CDR3 loop: CASSPAGRGQETQYF. For the CDR3, the DNA is TGTGCCAGCAGCCCCGCGGGCAGGGGCCAAGAGACCCAGTACTTC.

This clone was seen only a few times. The rearrangement links TRBV25-1 to TRBJ2-1; 8 nucleotides match TRBD2. V dropped 3 bases and J dropped 7; count of bases not matched to a gene: 8. CDR3 length: 15 residues. Germline-derived CDR1 and CDR2 are MGHDK and SYGVNS. CDR3 DNA sequence: TGTGCCAGCAGTGATCGAGGCGGGGGGTTTAATGAGCAGTTCTTC. It specifies CASSDRGGGFNEQFF. Combining the CDR3 with reference TRBV25-1 and TRBJ2-1 gives the whole variable domain EADIYQTPRYLVIGTGKKITLECSQTMGHDKMYWYQQDPGMELHLIHYSYGVNSTEKGDLSSESTVSRIRTEHFPLTLESARPSHTSQYLCASSDRGGGFNEQFFGPGTRLTVL.

As to this clone: One end of the junction varies from germline; a read error may be responsible. This sequence joins TRBV5-1 and TRBJ1-4; no reliable D call. The CDR3 contains 14 residues. Germline CDR1 and CDR2: SGHRS and YFSETQ. CDR3 nucleotides: TGCGCCAGCAGCCTGGGAACAACTAATGAGAAACTGTTTTTT. This translates into CASSLGTTNEKLFF.

This clone was detected many times. The chain recombines TRBV4-3 with TRBJ1-2; 8 nucleotides match TRBD1. With 1 base clipped from V and 4 bases from J, the junction kept 8 bases outside the gene matches. This CDR3 spans 16 amino acids. Germline CDR1 reads LGHNA; CDR2 reads YSLEER. DNA for the CDR3: TGCGCCAGCAGCCAAGCCCACCAGGGGGCTAGCTATGGCTACACCTTC. This codes for CASSQAHQGASYGYTF.

This clone was seen at least ten times. The chain carries TRBV4-1 and TRBJ2-1, with TRBD1 identical over 9 bases. Per germline, CDR1 MGHRA and CDR2 YSYEKL. Trimming cost V 4 bases and J 4 bases; bases outside gene matches: 8. The CDR3 runs to 16 residues. CDR3 in amino acids: CASSPRFGTGYNEQFF. The CDR3 DNA sequence: TGCGCCAGCAGCCCAAGATTTGGGACAGGGTACAATGAGCAGTTCTTC.

This clone was counted many times. The chain carries TRBV18 and TRBJ2-1; 8 positions match TRBD1. CDR1 is KGHSH and CDR2 is LQKENI in the germline V gene. J was trimmed by 6 bases and V by 1 base; bases with no gene match: 5. The CDR3 consists of 15 residues. The CDR3: CASSPRQGARNEQFF. CDR3 nucleotides: TGTGCCAGCTCACCACGGCAGGGGGCGCGCAATGAGCAGTTCTTC.

In this sample, this clone turned up many times. In DNA form, the CDR3 reads TGCGCCAGCAGCTTGCTAGCGGGGGACACCGGGGAGCTGTTTTTT. This translates into CASSLLAGDTGELFF. V usage is TRBV5-1 and J usage is TRBJ2-2; 10 bases map to TRBD2. V lost 1 base to trimming and J lost 3 bases; unmatched junction nucleotides: 0. CDR3 length equals 15 residues. Germline CDR1 reads SGHRS; CDR2 reads YFSETQ.

This clone was detected many times. This chain uses TRBV12-5 with TRBJ2-2, with D possibly being TRBD2 (6 bases). The V end lost 1 base, the J end lost 2 bases, and 8 bases lay between the germline ends. This CDR3 is 15 amino acids long. The V gene's germline CDR1 is LGHNT and CDR2 FRNRAP. The CDR3 nucleotides read TGTGCTAGTGGTTTGGGGGGGGTCAACACCGGGGAGCTGTTTTTT. The encoded protein is CASGLGGVNTGELFF.

The genes are TRBV7-9 and TRBJ2-1; 14 bases align to TRBD2. Germline lookup yields CDR1 SEHNR and CDR2 FQNEAQ (reference sequence). The CDR3 totals 18 residues. V was pared by 3 bases and J by 4 bases, with 8 bases of the junction left unmatched. The CDR3 loop is CASSFDRLAGGVYNEQFF. The CDR3 DNA reads TGTGCCAGCAGCTTCGACAGACTAGCGGGGGGGGTATACAATGAGCAGTTCTTC.

This clone has a count of ten or more. The chain uses TRBV5-3 and TRBJ1-5; D possibly corresponds to TRBD1 (6 bases). TRBV5-3 is marked as an open reading frame, function uncertain. The V and J ends lost 7 bases and 0 bases respectively, with 29 bases between them. The CDR3 extends over 20 amino acids. As DNA, the CDR3 is TGTGCCAGAGCCTTCGGTGCTGTTGGGACACCTATTTATAGCAATCAGCCCCAGCATTTT. It translates to CARAFGAVGTPIYSNQPQHF.

This clone occurred a few times. The V call is TRBV15, the J call TRBJ2-2; D is undetermined. Deletions cut 0 bases from V and 6 bases from J, with 11 bases between. Germline CDR1 LNHNV, CDR2 YYDKDF (reference sequence). This CDR3 is built from 15 residues. The CDR3 DNA follows: TGTGCCACCAGCAGAGATTATCGAAGAGCCGGGGAGCTGTTTTTT. As protein: CATSRDYRRAGELFF.

This clone appeared a few times. The J gene is TRBJ2-5, the V gene TRBV9, with 7 bases aligning to TRBD2. The tail of the sequence fits TRBJ2-7 better, so the J call may be wrong. Germline V gene data show CDR1 as SGDLS and CDR2 as YYNGEE. The CDR3 length is 14 residues. The CDR3 DNA is TGTGCCAGCAGCGCGGGGGGTACCTTCTACGAGCAGTACTTC. Protein: CASSAGGTFYEQYF.

This clone was picked up many times. This chain joins TRBV7-3 and TRBJ2-7; a possible D gene is TRBD2 (6 bases). The V gene's germline CDR1 is SGHTA and CDR2 FQGTGA. This CDR3 has 14 residues. Trimming took 1 base from V and 5 from J, leaving 12 bases between them. The CDR3 DNA sequence: TGTGCCAGCAGCTTAAAAAGGGGCGGGGACGAGCAGTACGTC. This gives the protein CASSLKRGGDEQYV.

At least ten counts were recorded for this clone. The chain carries TRBV6-5 and TRBJ1-2; no reliable D call. CDR1 and CDR2 from the germline V gene are MNHEY and SVGAGI. V was trimmed by 0 bases and J by 0 bases, leaving 8 bases between them. The CDR3 length is 15 residues. The CDR3 coding sequence is TGTGCCAGCAGTTACTCTAAGGGAGCTAACTATGGCTACACCTTC. Residues: CASSYSKGANYGYTF.

The table lists this clone with many counts. The rearrangement joins TRBV5-1 to TRBJ2-2; 8 nucleotides agree with TRBD2. This CDR3 contains 15 residues. V shed 4 bases and J 6 bases; nucleotides not matched to a gene: 8. Germline V lookup: CDR1 SGHRS, CDR2 YFSETQ. CDR3 in amino acids: CASSGRGAQPGELFF. The CDR3 DNA sequence: TGCGCCAGCAGCGGGCGGGGGGCCCAACCCGGGGAGCTGTTTTTT.

This clone showed up many times. The chain links TRBV29-1 to TRBJ1-1; D is undetermined. CDR1 and CDR2 (germline): SQVTM, ANQGSEA. The CDR3 is 12 amino acids. Between the trimmed V and J ends, which lost 4 bases and 5 bases, there was a span of 11 bases. Here the CDR3 reads CSVGRVGTEAFF. CDR3 coding DNA: TGCAGCGTTGGGCGGGTCGGGACTGAAGCTTTCTTT.